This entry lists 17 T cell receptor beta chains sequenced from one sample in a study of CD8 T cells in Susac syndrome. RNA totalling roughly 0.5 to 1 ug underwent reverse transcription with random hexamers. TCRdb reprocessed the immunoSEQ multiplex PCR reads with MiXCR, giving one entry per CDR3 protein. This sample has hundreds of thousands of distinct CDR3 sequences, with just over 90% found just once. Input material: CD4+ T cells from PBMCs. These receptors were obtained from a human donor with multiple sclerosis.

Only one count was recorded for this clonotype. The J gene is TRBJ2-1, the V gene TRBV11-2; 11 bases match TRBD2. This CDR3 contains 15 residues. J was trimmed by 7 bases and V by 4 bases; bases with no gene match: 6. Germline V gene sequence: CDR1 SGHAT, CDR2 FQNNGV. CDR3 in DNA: TGTGCCAGCAGCTCACTAGCGGGAGTGGGAAATGAGCAGTTCTTC. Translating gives CASSSLAGVGNEQFF.

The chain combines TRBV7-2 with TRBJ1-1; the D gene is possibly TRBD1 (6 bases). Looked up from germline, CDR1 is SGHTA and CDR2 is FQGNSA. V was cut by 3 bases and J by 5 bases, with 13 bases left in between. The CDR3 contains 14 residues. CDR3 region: CASSFSQGSTEAFF. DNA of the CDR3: TGTGCCAGCAGCTTCTCTCAGGGGAGTACTGAAGCTTTCTTT.

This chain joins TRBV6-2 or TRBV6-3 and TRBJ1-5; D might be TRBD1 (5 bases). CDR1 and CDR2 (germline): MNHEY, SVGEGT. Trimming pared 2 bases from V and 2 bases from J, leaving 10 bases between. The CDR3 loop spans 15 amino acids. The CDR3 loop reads CASSYAGQGNQPQHF. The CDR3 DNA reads TGTGCCAGCAGTTACGCCGGACAAGGCAATCAGCCCCAGCATTTT.

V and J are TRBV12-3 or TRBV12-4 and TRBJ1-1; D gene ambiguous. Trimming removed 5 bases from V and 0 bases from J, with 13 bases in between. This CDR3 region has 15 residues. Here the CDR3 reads CASSRPGDLNTEAFF. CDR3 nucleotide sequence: TGTGCCAGCAGTCGCCCCGGGGATTTGAACACTGAAGCTTTCTTT.

The CDR3 DNA sequence: TGTGCCAGCACTTCCGCGGGACCACAGAGGACTTATGGCTACACCTTC. This encodes CASTSAGPQRTYGYTF. The chain combines TRBV12-3 or TRBV12-4 with TRBJ1-2; perhaps TRBD1 as D (5 bases). This CDR3 is built from 16 residues. V dropped 7 bases and J dropped 5 bases, with 23 bases sitting between them.

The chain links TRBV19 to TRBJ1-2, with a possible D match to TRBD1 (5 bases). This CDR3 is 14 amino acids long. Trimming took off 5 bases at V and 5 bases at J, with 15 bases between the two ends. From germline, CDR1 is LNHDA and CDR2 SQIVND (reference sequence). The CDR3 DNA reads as TGTGCCAGTAGTCGCCGGGACCCCTTTTATGGCTACACCTTC. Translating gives CASSRRDPFYGYTF.

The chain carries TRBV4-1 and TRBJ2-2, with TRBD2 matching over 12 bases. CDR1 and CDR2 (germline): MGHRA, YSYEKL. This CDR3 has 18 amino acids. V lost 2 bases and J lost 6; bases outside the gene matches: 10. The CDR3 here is CASSQISSGGANAGELFF. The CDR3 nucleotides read TGCGCCAGCAGCCAAATATCTAGCGGGGGGGCTAACGCCGGGGAGCTGTTTTTT.

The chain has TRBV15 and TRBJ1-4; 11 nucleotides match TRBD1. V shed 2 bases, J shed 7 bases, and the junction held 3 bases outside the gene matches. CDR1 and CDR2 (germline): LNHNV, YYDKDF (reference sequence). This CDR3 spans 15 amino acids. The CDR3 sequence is CATSRTGTGGEKLFF. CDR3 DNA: TGTGCCACCAGCAGAACCGGGACAGGGGGTGAAAAACTGTTTTTT.

The CDR3 loop reads CSVEGGRGFGGYTF. Here the CDR3 DNA reads TGCAGCGTTGAAGGGGGGCGGGGGTTCGGCGGCTACACCTTC. This sequence joins TRBV29-1 and TRBJ1-2; D possibly corresponds to TRBD1 (6 bases). This CDR3 region has 14 residues. From germline, CDR1 is SQVTM and CDR2 ANQGSEA. The V end lost 1 base, the J end lost 8 bases, and 17 bases lay between the germline ends.

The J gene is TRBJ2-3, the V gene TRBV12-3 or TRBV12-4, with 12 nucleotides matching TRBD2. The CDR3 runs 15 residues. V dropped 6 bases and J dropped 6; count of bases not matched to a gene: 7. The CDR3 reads CASRVTSGGGDTQYF. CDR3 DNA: TGTGCCAGCAGGGTGACTAGCGGGGGCGGGGATACGCAGTATTTT.

CDR3 in DNA: TGTGCCAGCAGCCCGAGGAGGACGCTGAACACTGAAGCTTTCTTT. Protein product: CASSPRRTLNTEAFF. The J gene is TRBJ1-1, the V gene TRBV7-8; D not certain. The germline CDR1 and CDR2 sequences are SGHVS and FQNEAQ. Trimming took off 5 bases at V and 0 bases at J, with 13 bases between the two ends. The CDR3 is made up of 15 amino acids.

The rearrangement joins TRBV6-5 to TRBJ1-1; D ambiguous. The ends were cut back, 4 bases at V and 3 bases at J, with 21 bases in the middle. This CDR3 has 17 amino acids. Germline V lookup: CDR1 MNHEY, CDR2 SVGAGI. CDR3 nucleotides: TGTGCCAGCAGTTTGTCTTGGTCCGGACGTTTGGACACTGAAGCTTTCTTT. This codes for CASSLSWSGRLDTEAFF.

CDR3 amino acids: CASSSQGLFNSYNEQFF. CDR3 DNA sequence: TGTGCCAGCAGCTCGCAGGGACTATTTAACTCCTACAATGAGCAGTTCTTC. The V and J genes are TRBV11-2 and TRBJ2-1; 7 nucleotides align to TRBD2. Germline V CDR1 and CDR2: SGHAT, FQNNGV. This CDR3 comprises 17 residues. With V trimmed by 4 bases and J by 0 bases, 9 bases remained unmatched.

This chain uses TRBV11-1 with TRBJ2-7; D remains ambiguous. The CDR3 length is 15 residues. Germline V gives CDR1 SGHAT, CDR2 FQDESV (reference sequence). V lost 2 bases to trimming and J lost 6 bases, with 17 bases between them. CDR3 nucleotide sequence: TGTGCCAGCAGCTTACTCCTAGGGCAGGTCGGCGAGCAGTACTTC. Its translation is CASSLLLGQVGEQYF.

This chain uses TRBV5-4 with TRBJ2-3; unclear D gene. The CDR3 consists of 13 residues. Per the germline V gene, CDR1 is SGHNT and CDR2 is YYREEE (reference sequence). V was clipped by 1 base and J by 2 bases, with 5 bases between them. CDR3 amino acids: CASSLSHTDTQYF. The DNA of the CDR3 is TGTGCCAGCAGCTTGTCCCACACAGATACGCAGTATTTT.

The CDR3 nucleotides read TGCAGTGCTAGACCTACGGACAGGGTCAACTATGGCTACACCTTC. Residues: CSARPTDRVNYGYTF. The rearrangement uses TRBV20-1 and TRBJ1-2; TRBD1 matches at 8 bases. V dropped 2 bases and J dropped 2; count of bases not matched to a gene: 7. Germline V gives CDR1 DFQATT, CDR2 SNEGSKA (reference sequence). This CDR3 region has 15 residues.

The CDR3 loop reads CASSTIQGPHLYEQYV. The CDR3 nucleotides are TGTGCCAGCAGTACCATACAGGGGCCCCACCTCTACGAGCAGTACGTC. The V and J genes are TRBV6-2 or TRBV6-3 and TRBJ2-7; 7 bases are a match to TRBD1. CDR1 MNHEY and CDR2 SVGEGT come from the germline V gene. Germline trimming cut 5 bases from V and 3 bases from J; bases unmatched to any gene: 13. The CDR3 covers 16 residues.